The entry that follows covers one TCR beta chain sequence. The data were taken from a study of blood T cell repertoires in COVID-19. Assay: immunoSEQ multiplex PCR; the TCRdb copy retains only in-frame clones and omits some. Of about 250,000 clones in the sample, around 88% were seen once. Germline assignment: CDR1 MNHEY and CDR2 SVGEGT. The CDR3 contains 15 residues. The V end was cut by 1 base, the J end by 5 bases, with 14 bases between. The sequence was collected from an elderly man with acute or convalescent COVID-19. Material: peripheral blood. The rearrangement links TRBV6-2 or TRBV6-3 to TRBJ2-5; weak D call: TRBD2 (7 bases). The CDR3 DNA sequence: TGTGCCAGCAGTTACTTCGGGGGGCGTGGGGAGACCCAGTACTTC. Protein: CASSYFGGRGETQYF.